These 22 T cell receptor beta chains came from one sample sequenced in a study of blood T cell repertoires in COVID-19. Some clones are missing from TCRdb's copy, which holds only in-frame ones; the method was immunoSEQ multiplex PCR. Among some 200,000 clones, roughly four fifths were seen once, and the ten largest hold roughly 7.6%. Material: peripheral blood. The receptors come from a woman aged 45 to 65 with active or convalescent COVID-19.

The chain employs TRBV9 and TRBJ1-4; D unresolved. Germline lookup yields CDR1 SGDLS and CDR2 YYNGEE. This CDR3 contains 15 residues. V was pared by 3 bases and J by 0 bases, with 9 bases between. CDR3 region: CASSAFSATNEKLFF. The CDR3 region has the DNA TGTGCCAGCAGCGCCTTCTCAGCAACTAATGAAAAACTGTTTTTT.

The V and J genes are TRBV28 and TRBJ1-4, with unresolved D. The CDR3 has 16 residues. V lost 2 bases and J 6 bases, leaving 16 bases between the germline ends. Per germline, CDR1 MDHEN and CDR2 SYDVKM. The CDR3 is CASSLLGWEVDEKLFF. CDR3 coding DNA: TGTGCCAGCAGTTTACTGGGGTGGGAGGTGGATGAAAAACTGTTTTTT.

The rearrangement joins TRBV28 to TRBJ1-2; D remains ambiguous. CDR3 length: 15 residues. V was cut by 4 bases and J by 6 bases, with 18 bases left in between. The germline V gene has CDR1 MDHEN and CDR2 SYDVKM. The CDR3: CASSSGRWQPNGYTF. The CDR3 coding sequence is TGTGCCAGCAGTTCCGGGAGGTGGCAGCCTAATGGCTACACCTTC.

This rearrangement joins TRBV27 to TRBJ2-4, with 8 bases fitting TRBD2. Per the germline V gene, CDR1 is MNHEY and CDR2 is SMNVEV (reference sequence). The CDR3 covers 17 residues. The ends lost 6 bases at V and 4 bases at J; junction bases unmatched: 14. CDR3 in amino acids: CASSAPLADPPKNIQYF. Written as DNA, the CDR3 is TGTGCCAGCAGCGCGCCACTAGCGGACCCCCCTAAAAACATTCAGTACTTC.

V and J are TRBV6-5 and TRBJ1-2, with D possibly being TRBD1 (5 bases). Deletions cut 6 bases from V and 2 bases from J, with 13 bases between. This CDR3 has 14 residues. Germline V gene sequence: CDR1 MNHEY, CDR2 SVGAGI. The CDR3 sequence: CASSLEQGNYGYTF. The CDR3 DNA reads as TGTGCCAGCAGCCTCGAGCAGGGAAACTATGGCTACACCTTC.

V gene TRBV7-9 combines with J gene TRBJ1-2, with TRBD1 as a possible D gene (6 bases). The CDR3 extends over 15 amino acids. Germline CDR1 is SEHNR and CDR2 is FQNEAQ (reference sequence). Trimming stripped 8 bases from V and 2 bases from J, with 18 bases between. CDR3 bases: TGTGCCAGCGGATCGGGACACCAGATGAACTATGGCTACACCTTC. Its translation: CASGSGHQMNYGYTF.

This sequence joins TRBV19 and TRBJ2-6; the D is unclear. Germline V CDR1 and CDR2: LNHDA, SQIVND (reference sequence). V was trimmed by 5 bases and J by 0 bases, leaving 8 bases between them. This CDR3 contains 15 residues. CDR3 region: CASSLLSSGANVLTF. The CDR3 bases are TGTGCCAGTAGTCTACTCTCCTCTGGGGCCAACGTCCTGACTTTC.

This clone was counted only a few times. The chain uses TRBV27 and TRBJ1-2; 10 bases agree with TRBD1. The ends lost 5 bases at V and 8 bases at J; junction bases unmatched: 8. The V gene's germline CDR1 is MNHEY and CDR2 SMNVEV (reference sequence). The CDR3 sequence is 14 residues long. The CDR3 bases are TGTGCCAGCAGTGAGAGACAGGGGGCGCGAGGCTACACCTTC. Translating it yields CASSERQGARGYTF.

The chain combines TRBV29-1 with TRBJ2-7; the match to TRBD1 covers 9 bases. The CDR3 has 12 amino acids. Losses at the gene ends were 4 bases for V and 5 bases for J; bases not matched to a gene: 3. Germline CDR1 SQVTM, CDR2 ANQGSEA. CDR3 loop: CSVAGTGHEQYF. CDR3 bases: TGCAGCGTTGCCGGGACAGGGCACGAGCAGTACTTC.

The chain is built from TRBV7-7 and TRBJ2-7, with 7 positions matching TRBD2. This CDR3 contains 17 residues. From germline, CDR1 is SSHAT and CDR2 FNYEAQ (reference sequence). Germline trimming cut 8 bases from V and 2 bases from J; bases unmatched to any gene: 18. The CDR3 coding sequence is TGTGCCAGCCCTCGCGGGGGACCCCACAAACTCGCCTACGAGCAGTACTTC. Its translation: CASPRGGPHKLAYEQYF.

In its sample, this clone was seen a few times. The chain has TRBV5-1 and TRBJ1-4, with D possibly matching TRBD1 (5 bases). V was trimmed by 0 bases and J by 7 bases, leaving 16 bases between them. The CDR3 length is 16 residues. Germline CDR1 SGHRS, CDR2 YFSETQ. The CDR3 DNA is TGCGCCAGCAGCTTGGGCGGGACGGCTCGGAGTGAAAAACTGTTTTTT. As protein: CASSLGGTARSEKLFF.

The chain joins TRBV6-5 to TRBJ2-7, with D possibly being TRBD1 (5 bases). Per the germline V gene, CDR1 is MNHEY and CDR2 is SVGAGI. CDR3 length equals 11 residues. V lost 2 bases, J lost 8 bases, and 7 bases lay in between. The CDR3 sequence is CASSYRQKQYF. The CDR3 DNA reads TGTGCCAGCAGTTACAGACAGAAGCAGTACTTC.

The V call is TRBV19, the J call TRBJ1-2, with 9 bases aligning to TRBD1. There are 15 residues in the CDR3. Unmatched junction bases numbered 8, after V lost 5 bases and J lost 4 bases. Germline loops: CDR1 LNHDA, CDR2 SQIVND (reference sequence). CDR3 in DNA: TGTGCCAGTAGTGGGGACAGGGCCTCTAGCTATGGCTACACCTTC. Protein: CASSGDRASSYGYTF.

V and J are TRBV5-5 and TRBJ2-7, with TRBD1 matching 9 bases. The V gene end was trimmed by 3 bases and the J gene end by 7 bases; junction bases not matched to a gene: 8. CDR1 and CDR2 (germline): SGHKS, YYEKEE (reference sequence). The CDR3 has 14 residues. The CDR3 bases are TGTGCCAGCAGCTCGGGACAGGGAATGAGGGAGCAGTACTTC. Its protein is CASSSGQGMREQYF. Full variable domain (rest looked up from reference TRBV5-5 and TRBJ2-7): DAGVTQSPTHLIKTRGQQVTLRCSPISGHKSVSWYQQVLGQGPQFIFQYYEKEERGRGNFPDRFSARQFPNYSSELNVNALLLGDSALYLCASSSGQGMREQYFGPGTRLTVT.

The CDR3 sequence is CASSPSPGTGLYEQYF. The CDR3 bases are TGTGCCAGCAGTCCATCCCCCGGGACAGGGTTATACGAGCAGTACTTC. The V call is TRBV28, the J call TRBJ2-7, with 9 bases aligning to TRBD1. Trimming cost V 5 bases and J 4 bases; bases outside gene matches: 12. Looked up from germline, CDR1 is MDHEN and CDR2 is SYDVKM. This CDR3 contains 16 residues.

In DNA form, the CDR3 reads TGTGCCAGCACCCAGGTTGGGTTCTATGGCTACACCTTC. It yields the protein CASTQVGFYGYTF. V and J are TRBV2 and TRBJ1-2; D call uncertain. This CDR3 spans 13 amino acids. V was shortened by 7 bases and J by 4 bases, with 13 bases between the two germline ends. The V gene's germline CDR1 is SNHLY and CDR2 FYNNEI.

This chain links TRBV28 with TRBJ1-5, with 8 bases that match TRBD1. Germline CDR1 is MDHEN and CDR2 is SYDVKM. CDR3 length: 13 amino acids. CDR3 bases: TGTGCAAGTTGGGGACAGGCCAATCAGCCCCAGCATTTT. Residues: CASWGQANQPQHF.

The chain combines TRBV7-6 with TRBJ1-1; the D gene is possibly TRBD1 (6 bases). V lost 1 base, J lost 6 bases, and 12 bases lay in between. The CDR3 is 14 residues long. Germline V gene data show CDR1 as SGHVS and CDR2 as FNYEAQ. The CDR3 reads CASSLERKGAEAFF. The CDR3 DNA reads TGTGCCAGCAGCTTAGAACGTAAGGGGGCTGAAGCTTTCTTT. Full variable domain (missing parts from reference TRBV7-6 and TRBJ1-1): GAGVSQSPRYKVTKRGQDVALRCDPISGHVSLYWYRQALGQGPEFLTYFNYEAQQDKSGLPNDRFSAERPEGSISTLTIQRTEQRDSAMYRCASSLERKGAEAFFGQGTRLTVV.

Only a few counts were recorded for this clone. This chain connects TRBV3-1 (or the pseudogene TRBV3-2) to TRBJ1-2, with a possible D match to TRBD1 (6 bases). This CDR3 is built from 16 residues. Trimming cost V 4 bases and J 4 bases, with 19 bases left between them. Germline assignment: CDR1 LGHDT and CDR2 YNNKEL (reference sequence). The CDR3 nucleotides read TGTGCCAGCAGCCGAGAGACAGGCCTGTCCTCCTATGGCTACACCTTC. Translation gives CASSRETGLSSYGYTF.

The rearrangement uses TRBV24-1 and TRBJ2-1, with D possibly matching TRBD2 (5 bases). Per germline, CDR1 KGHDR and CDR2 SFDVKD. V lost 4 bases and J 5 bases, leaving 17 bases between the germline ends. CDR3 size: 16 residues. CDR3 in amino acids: CATSDSTSFPNNEQFF. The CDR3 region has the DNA TGTGCCACCAGTGACTCTACTAGTTTCCCAAACAATGAGCAGTTCTTC.

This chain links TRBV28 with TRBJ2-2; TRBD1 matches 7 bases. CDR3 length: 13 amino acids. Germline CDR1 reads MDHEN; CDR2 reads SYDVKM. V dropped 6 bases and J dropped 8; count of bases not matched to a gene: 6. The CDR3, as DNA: TGTGCCAGCAGCCGTCCGGGACAGGGGGAGCTGTTTTTT. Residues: CASSRPGQGELFF.

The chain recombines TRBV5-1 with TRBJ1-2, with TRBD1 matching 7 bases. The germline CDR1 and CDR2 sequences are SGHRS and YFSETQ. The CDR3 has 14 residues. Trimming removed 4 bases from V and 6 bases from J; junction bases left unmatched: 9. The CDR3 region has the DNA TGCGCCAGCAGCGCCAGCCCCGGGACAGATGGCTACACCTTC. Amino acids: CASSASPGTDGYTF.